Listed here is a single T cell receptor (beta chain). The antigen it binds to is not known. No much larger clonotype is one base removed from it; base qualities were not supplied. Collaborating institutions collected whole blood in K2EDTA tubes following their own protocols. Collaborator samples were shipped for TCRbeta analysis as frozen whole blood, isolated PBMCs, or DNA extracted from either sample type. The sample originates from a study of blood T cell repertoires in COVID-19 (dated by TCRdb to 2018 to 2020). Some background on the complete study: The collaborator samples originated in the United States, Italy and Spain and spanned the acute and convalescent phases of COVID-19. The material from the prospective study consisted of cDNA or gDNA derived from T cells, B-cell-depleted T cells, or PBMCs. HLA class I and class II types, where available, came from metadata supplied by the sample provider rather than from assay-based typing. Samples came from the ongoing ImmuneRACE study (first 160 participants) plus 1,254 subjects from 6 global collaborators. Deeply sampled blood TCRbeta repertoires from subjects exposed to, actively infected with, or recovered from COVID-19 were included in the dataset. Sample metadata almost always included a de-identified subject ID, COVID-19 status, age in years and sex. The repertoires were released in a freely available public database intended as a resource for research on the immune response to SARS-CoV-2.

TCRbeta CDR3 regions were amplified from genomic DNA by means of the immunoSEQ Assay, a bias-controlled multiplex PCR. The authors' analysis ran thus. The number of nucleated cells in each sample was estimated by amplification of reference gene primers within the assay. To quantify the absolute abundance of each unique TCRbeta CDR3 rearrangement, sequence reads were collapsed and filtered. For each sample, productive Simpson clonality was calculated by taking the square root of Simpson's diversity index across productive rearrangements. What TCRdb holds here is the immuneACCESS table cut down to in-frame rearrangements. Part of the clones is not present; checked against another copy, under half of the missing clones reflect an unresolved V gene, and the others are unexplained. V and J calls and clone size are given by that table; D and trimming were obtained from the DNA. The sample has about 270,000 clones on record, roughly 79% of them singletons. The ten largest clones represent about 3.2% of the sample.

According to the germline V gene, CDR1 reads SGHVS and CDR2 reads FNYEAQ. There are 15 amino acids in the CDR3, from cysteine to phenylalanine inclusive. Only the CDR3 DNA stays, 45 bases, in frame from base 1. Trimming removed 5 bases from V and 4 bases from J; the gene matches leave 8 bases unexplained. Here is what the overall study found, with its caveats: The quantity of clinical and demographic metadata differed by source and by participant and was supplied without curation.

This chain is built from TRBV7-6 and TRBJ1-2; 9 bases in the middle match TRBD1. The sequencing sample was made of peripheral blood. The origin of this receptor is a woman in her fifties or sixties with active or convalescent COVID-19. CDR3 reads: CASSPQGAILYGYTF. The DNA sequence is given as TGTGCCAGCAGCCCACAGGGGGCCATCCTCTATGGCTACACCTTC.